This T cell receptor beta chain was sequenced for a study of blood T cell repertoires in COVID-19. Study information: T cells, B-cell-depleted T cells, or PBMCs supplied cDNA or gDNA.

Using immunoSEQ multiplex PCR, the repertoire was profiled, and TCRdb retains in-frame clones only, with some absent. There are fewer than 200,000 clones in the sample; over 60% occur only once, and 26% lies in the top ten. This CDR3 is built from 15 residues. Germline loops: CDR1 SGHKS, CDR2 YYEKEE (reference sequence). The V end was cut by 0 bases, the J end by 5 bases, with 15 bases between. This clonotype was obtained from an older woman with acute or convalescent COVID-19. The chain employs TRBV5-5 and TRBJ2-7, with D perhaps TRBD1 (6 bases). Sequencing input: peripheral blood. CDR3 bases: TGTGCCAGCAGCTTGGCGTTACAGGGCCAGGACGAGCAGTACTTC. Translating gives CASSLALQGQDEQYF.